This TCR beta chain is drawn from a study of T cells in Graves' hyperthyroidism and ophthalmopathy. Across the whole study: Peripheral blood was collected at initial diagnosis, before any treatment. Findings of the study overall: Progression to ophthalmopathy was predicted a median of approximately 6.4 months early.

Per the germline V gene, CDR1 is MNHNS and CDR2 is SASEGT. Unmatched junction bases numbered 9, after V lost 2 bases and J lost 8 bases. The CDR3 totals 15 residues. This clonotype turned up a few times. Its antigen is not known. Under 3 months was the duration of disease in ophthalmopathy patients, who also had a Clinical Activity Score of at least 3 and a NOSPECS grade of at least 4. Uncontrolled infection, other autoimmune disease, pregnancy or lactation disqualified patients from enrolment. Researchers amplified the TCR beta CDR3 regions from RNA transcripts. A first-round RT-PCR of the TCR CDR3 used the HTBI primer set. TCRdb reprocessed the multiplex PCR reads with MiXCR, giving one entry per CDR3 protein. The sample lists approximately 490,000 distinct CDR3 sequences, around a fifth occurring once.

The sequenced material came from blood. The source of this sequence is a woman aged 70 to 79 with Graves' ophthalmopathy. V gene TRBV6-1 combines with J gene TRBJ2-3; 8 bases are shared with TRBD2. The CDR3 spells CASSELAGLRVTQYF. DNA for the CDR3: TGTGCCAGCAGTGAACTAGCGGGCCTAAGGGTTACGCAGTATTTT.